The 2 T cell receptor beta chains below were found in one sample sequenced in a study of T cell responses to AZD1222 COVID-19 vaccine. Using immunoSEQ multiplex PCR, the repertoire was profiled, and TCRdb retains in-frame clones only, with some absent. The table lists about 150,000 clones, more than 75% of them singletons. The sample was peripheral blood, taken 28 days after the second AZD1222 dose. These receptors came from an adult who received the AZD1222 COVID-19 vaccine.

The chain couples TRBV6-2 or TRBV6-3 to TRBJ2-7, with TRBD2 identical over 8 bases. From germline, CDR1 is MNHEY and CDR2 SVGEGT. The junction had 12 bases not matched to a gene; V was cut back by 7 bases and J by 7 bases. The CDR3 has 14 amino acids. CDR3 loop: CASTPDGRAGEQYF. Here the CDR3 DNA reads TGTGCCAGCACCCCGGACGGGAGGGCAGGAGAGCAGTACTTC.

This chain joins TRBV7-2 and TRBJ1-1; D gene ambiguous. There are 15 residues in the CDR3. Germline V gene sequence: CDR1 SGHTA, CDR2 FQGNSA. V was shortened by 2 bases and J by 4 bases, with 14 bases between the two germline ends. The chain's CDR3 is CASSLSGRLSTEAFF. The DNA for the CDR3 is TGTGCCAGCAGCTTAAGTGGCCGCCTTAGCACTGAAGCTTTCTTT.